This T cell receptor beta chain was observed in a study of prognosis after radiotherapy for stage I lung cancer. Across the whole study: Radiotherapy was followed by distant metastases in a handful of patients, which appeared at a median of 7 months; 15 patients showed no significant progression.

As regards this clonotype: Antigen specificity is unknown.

Genomic DNA served as the source from which two-round multiplex PCR generated TCR beta CDR3 amplicons. Primers specific to each TRBV and TRBJ gene were used in first-round PCR. TCRdb re-called the multiplex PCR reads with MiXCR, one entry per CDR3 protein. The sample shows under 55,000 distinct CDR3 sequences, about 37% of them seen only once. The study, taken as a whole, reports: Before stereotactic body radiation therapy the median unique TCR clone count was about 10,000, and afterwards it fell to approximately 6,900. The study found lower Shannon entropy after stereotactic body radiation therapy in patients who developed distant metastases. There was no determination made of whether the expanded TCR clones were tumor-specific.

V trimming: 0 bases; J trimming: 0 bases; junction bases outside the gene matches: 21. CDR3 length equals 22 residues. The V gene's germline CDR1 is SGDLS and CDR2 YYNGEE. Sequenced material: PBMCs, taken before or after stereotactic body radiation therapy (not recorded which). V usage is TRBV9 and J usage is TRBJ2-3; 8 bases line up with TRBD1. The origin of this receptor is a donor aged 50 or older with non-small cell lung cancer. CDR3: CASSVVGSFWTGPSFSTDTQYF. In DNA, the CDR3 is TGTGCCAGCAGCGTAGTGGGTTCGTTCTGGACAGGGCCCTCCTTTAGCACAGATACGCAGTATTTT.